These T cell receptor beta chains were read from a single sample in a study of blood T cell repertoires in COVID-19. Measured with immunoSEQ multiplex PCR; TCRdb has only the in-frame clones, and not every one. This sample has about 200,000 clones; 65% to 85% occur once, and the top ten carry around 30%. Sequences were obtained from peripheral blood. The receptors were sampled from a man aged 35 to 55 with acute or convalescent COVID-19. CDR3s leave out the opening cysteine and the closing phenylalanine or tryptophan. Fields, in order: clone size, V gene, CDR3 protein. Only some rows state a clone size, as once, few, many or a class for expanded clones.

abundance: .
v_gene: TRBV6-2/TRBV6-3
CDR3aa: ASSYFSWGLNTGELF

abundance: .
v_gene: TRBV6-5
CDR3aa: ASSYAGRRETQY

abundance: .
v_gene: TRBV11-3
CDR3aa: ASSLEGSGTYNEQF

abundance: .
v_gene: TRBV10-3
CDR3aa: AISEIAGRDNEQF

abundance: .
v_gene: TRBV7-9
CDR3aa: ASSWEGEQF

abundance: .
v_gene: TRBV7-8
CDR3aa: ASSPIAGGIRGQTQY

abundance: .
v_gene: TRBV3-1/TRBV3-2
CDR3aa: ASSPSNGYEQY

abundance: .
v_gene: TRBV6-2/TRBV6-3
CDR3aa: ASSYSAPQDGYT

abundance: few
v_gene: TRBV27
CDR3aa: ASSFRAGDYNEQF

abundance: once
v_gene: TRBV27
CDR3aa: ASSLSVGVGNEQF

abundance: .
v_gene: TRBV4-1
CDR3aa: ASSQAPLRQLHTEAF

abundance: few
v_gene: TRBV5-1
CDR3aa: ATQGGENTEAF

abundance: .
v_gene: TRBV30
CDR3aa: AWTRGSNTEAF

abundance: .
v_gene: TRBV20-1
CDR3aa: SASGDRDEQY

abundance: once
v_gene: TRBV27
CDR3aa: ASSLGRGPSYEQY

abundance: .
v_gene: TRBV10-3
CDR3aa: AMGTSGISTDTQY

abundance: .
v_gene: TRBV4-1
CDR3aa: ASSQRGTGELF

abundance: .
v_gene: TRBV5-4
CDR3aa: ASSLLWEEQF

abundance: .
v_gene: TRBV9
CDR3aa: ASSPTTGDRLLYGYT

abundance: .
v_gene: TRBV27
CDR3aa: ASLHHTGNTIY

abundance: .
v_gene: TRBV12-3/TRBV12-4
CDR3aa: ASMRGPNYGYT

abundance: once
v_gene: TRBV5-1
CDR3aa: ASSFDYSSGNTIY

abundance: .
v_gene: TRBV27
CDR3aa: ASKNQGSQGGYT

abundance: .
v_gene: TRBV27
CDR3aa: ASSPHRDQGYT

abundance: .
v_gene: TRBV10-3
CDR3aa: AISSGTGGPYEQY

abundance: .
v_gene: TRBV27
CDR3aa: ATSPAGLSYEQY

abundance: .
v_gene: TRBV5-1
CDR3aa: ASSLAGTPGNTIY

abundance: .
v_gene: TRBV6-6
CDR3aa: ASSFQGGETQY

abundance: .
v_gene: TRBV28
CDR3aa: ASSPSKGLGSAAYEQY

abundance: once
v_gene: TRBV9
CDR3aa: ASSVEYSYGYT